These T cell receptor beta chains were read from a single sample in a study of response to subunit inactivated influenza vaccine. MiXCR was run by TCRdb on the RT-PCR reads, yielding one entry per CDR3 protein. The sample lists 700,000 to 900,000 distinct CDR3 sequences, 21% occurring once. Specimen: PBMCs from blood, collected more than 4 days after vaccination. Source of these receptors: a man aged 45-60 years who received an inactivated influenza vaccine. Both conserved end residues are part of each CDR3. The order of the fields is D gene, J gene, V gene, clone size, CDR3 DNA, CDR3 protein. D genes are given only for firm matches. A clone size is listed for some rows: how often the clone was seen (once, few, many), or a class if it is expanded.

d_call: .; j_call: TRBJ2-1; v_call: TRBV19; clone_size: .; cdr3_nt: TGTGCCAGTAGCATCGACAGGGAGGGTGAGCAGTTCTTC; cdr3_aa: CASSIDREGEQFF
d_call: .; j_call: TRBJ1-2; v_call: TRBV20-1; clone_size: .; cdr3_nt: TGCAGTGCTAGTACCCCGGGTTCCTATGGCTACACCTTC; cdr3_aa: CSASTPGSYGYTF
d_call: TRBD1; j_call: TRBJ1-4; v_call: TRBV4-3; clone_size: .; cdr3_nt: TGCGCCAGCAGCCAAGATCTCCACAGGGGGGAGGCTAATGAAAAACTGTTTTTT; cdr3_aa: CASSQDLHRGEANEKLFF
d_call: .; j_call: TRBJ1-3; v_call: TRBV3-1; clone_size: .; cdr3_nt: TGTGCCAGCAGCCAGAGGGACGGTGGAAACACCATATATTTT; cdr3_aa: CASSQRDGGNTIYF
d_call: .; j_call: TRBJ2-1; v_call: TRBV7-2; clone_size: .; cdr3_nt: TGTGCCAGCAGCTTAGAAGGCAGGGTGTGGCGAGGTGAGCAGTTCTTC; cdr3_aa: CASSLEGRVWRGEQFF
d_call: .; j_call: TRBJ2-1; v_call: TRBV20-1; clone_size: .; cdr3_nt: TGCAGTGCTAGAGGACCGCGATACAATGAGCAGTTCTTC; cdr3_aa: CSARGPRYNEQFF
d_call: .; j_call: TRBJ2-7; v_call: TRBV11-1; clone_size: few; cdr3_nt: TGTGCCAGCAGCAGGGGAAGGGCCCACGAGCAGTACTTC; cdr3_aa: CASSRGRAHEQYF
d_call: .; j_call: TRBJ2-7; v_call: TRBV5-1; clone_size: .; cdr3_nt: TGCGCCACCAGTATTTCAGGGGCGCAGTACTTC; cdr3_aa: CATSISGAQYF
d_call: TRBD1; j_call: TRBJ2-7; v_call: TRBV7-9; clone_size: .; cdr3_nt: TGTGCCAGCAGCTCGACCTCACAGGGGAACGAGCAGTACTTC; cdr3_aa: CASSSTSQGNEQYF
d_call: TRBD1; j_call: TRBJ2-5; v_call: TRBV11-2; clone_size: few; cdr3_nt: TGTGCCAGCAGCTTAGAGAGACAGGGCCCCTGGTACTTC; cdr3_aa: CASSLERQGPWYF
d_call: TRBD1; j_call: TRBJ2-7; v_call: TRBV5-1; clone_size: .; cdr3_nt: TGCGCCAGCAGCATGGGACAGGGGGTGTACGAGCAGTACTTC; cdr3_aa: CASSMGQGVYEQYF
d_call: .; j_call: TRBJ2-7; v_call: TRBV7-2; clone_size: .; cdr3_nt: TGTGCCAGCAGCGTTGTAGCGGCTAAAAGCTCCTACGAGCAGTACTTC; cdr3_aa: CASSVVAAKSSYEQYF
d_call: .; j_call: TRBJ1-1; v_call: TRBV5-6; clone_size: .; cdr3_nt: TGTGCCAGCAGCTCCCTAGAGCAGTACACTGAAGCTTTCTTT; cdr3_aa: CASSSLEQYTEAFF
d_call: .; j_call: TRBJ2-3; v_call: TRBV14; clone_size: few; cdr3_nt: TGTGCCAGCAGCCAAGACGGAAATACGCAGTATTTT; cdr3_aa: CASSQDGNTQYF
d_call: .; j_call: TRBJ2-7; v_call: TRBV20-1; clone_size: few; cdr3_nt: TGCAGTGCTAGAGACCGGGACGGAACTCAACTCTACGAGCAGTACTTC; cdr3_aa: CSARDRDGTQLYEQYF
d_call: TRBD1; j_call: TRBJ2-1; v_call: TRBV9; clone_size: few; cdr3_nt: TGTGCCAGCAGCGTAGAAGGGACAGGGGGGTTTTCGCAGTTCTTC; cdr3_aa: CASSVEGTGGFSQFF
d_call: .; j_call: TRBJ2-2; v_call: TRBV29-1; clone_size: .; cdr3_nt: TGCAGCGTTGAGGGACTCCACACCGGGGAGCTGTTTTTT; cdr3_aa: CSVEGLHTGELFF
d_call: .; j_call: TRBJ2-3; v_call: TRBV9; clone_size: .; cdr3_nt: TGTGCCAGCAGCACGAGTTCCTTTACGAGCACAGATACGCAGTATTTT; cdr3_aa: CASSTSSFTSTDTQYF
d_call: .; j_call: TRBJ2-7; v_call: TRBV28; clone_size: .; cdr3_nt: TGTGCCTTACAAACTCTCCGGGGGCCCGAGCAGTACTTC; cdr3_aa: CALQTLRGPEQYF
d_call: TRBD2; j_call: TRBJ2-1; v_call: TRBV20-1; clone_size: few; cdr3_nt: TGCAGTGCTCCAGATTGGGCTAGCGGGAGTCAATATGAGCAGTTCTTC; cdr3_aa: CSAPDWASGSQYEQFF